A selection of T cell receptor beta chains follows, all from one sample in a study of beta chain features in type 1 diabetes. The assay was immunoSEQ multiplex PCR, and TCRdb's table has in-frame clones only and misses some. The sample yields roughly 340,000 clones, roughly 12% seen once. Sequencing input: naive CD4+ T cells from blood. These receptors all stem from a woman aged 18-30 years with type 1 diabetes. Both conserved end residues are part of each CDR3. The order of the fields is J gene, D gene, clone size, V gene, CDR3 protein, CDR3 DNA. D genes are given only for firm matches. Not every row has a clone size; where given, it reads once, few, many or a size class.

>TRBJ2-1|TRBD2|.|TRBV25-1
CASRGAGSSYNEQFF
TGTGCCAGCAGGGGAGCGGGGAGCTCCTACAATGAGCAGTTCTTC
>TRBJ2-5|TRBD2|few|TRBV11-2
CASSARGLDIRETQYF
TGTGCCAGCAGCGCGCGGGGACTAGATATCCGCGAGACCCAGTACTTC
>TRBJ2-2|.|.|TRBV30
CAWSAVDRNTGELFF
TGTGCCTGGAGTGCCGTGGACAGAAACACCGGGGAGCTGTTTTTT
>TRBJ2-3|TRBD1|few|TRBV9
CASSGGTGHTDTQYF
TGTGCCAGCAGCGGGGGGACAGGGCACACAGATACGCAGTATTTT
>TRBJ2-1|.|.|TRBV7-2
CASSSTAAAREQFF
TGTGCCAGCAGCAGCACAGCGGCTGCCCGCGAGCAGTTCTTC
>TRBJ2-4|.|.|TRBV7-9
CASSLGRENIQYF
TGTGCCAGCAGCTTAGGCAGGGAAAACATTCAGTACTTC
>TRBJ2-5|TRBD1|few|TRBV5-6
CASSLVRDRGRETQYF
TGTGCCAGCAGCTTAGTTCGGGACAGGGGCAGAGAGACCCAGTACTTC
>TRBJ2-3|TRBD2|few|TRBV18
CASSPMTSGSTDTQYF
TGTGCCAGCTCACCTATGACTAGCGGGAGCACAGATACGCAGTATTTT
>TRBJ2-2|.|.|TRBV19
CATSLGVNTGELFF
TGTGCCACCTCCTTAGGGGTGAACACCGGGGAGCTGTTTTTT
>TRBJ2-1|TRBD2|few|TRBV30
CAWSTLAGKDEQFF
TGTGCCTGGAGTACTTTAGCGGGTAAAGATGAGCAGTTCTTC
>TRBJ2-1|.|few|TRBV13
CASSSRPTEQFF
TGTGCCAGCAGCTCCCGTCCTACGGAGCAGTTCTTC
>TRBJ2-3|.|.|TRBV6-5
CASSKDYTDTQYF
TGTGCCAGCAGCAAGGACTACACAGATACGCAGTATTTT
>TRBJ2-7|.|many|TRBV29-1
CSVEVGIYEQYF
TGCAGCGTTGAAGTGGGCATCTACGAGCAGTACTTC
>TRBJ2-5|TRBD1|few|TRBV14
CASSQRDSQETQYF
TGTGCCAGCAGCCAAAGGGACAGTCAAGAGACCCAGTACTTC
>TRBJ2-1|TRBD2|few|TRBV4-3
CASSHGLAVHNEQFF
TGCGCCAGCAGCCACGGACTAGCAGTTCACAATGAGCAGTTCTTC
>TRBJ2-2|.|.|TRBV28
CASTGTPNTGELFF
TGTGCCAGCACCGGGACACCGAACACCGGGGAGCTGTTTTTT
>TRBJ1-1|.|few|TRBV6-5
CASSYFGGRMGTEAFF
TGTGCCAGCAGTTACTTCGGGGGGCGTATGGGCACTGAAGCTTTCTTT
>TRBJ1-2|TRBD1|few|TRBV6-5
CASGTGRDYGYTF
TGTGCCAGCGGGACAGGGAGGGACTATGGCTACACCTTC
>TRBJ2-5|TRBD1|.|TRBV18
CASSPPGQGWGETQYF
TGTGCCAGCTCACCACCGGGACAGGGGTGGGGAGAGACCCAGTACTTC